These T cell receptor beta chains were read from a single sample in a study of early T cells in non-severe SARS-CoV-2 infection. TCRdb used MiXCR to reprocess the 5' RACE reads, holding one entry per CDR3 protein. This table has over 20,000 distinct CDR3 sequences, 4.5% to 5% appearing once. The source material was whole blood. Receptor source: an adult who was a healthcare worker with PCR-confirmed SARS-CoV-2 infection or an uninfected control (not recorded which). The CDR3 runs from the conserved cysteine through the conserved F or W. The D gene is left open where the match is weak. Clone size, where shown, is once, few, many, or a class for clones that have expanded.

>-|many|TRBV12-3/TRBV12-4|TRBJ2-4
CASSLRETKNIQYF
TGTGCCAGCAGTTTGAGGGAGACCAAAAACATTCAGTACTTC
>-|many|TRBV20-1|TRBJ1-2
CSAGSKGYYGYTF
TGCAGTGCTGGGTCCAAGGGATACTATGGCTACACCTTC
>-|many|TRBV7-6|TRBJ2-1
CASSPGLPPYNEQFF
TGTGCCAGCAGCCCAGGACTACCCCCATACAATGAGCAGTTCTTC
>TRBD2|-|TRBV7-2|TRBJ2-3
CASRYPSGDTQYF
TGTGCCAGCCGGTACCCTAGCGGAGATACGCAGTATTTT
>-|many|TRBV19|TRBJ2-7
CASSIEGGEQYF
TGTGCCAGTAGTATCGAGGGGGGAGAGCAGTACTTC
>TRBD1|many|TRBV6-1|TRBJ2-1
CASSEGTGGNEQFF
TGTGCCAGCAGTGAAGGGACAGGGGGCAATGAGCAGTTCTTC
>-|-|TRBV5-1|TRBJ2-5
CASSLGLVGVETQYF
TGCGCCAGCAGCTTGGGACTAGTAGGCGTGGAGACCCAGTACTTC
>-|many|TRBV20-1|TRBJ2-5
CSARPSLPGVETQYF
TGCAGTGCTAGACCCTCCCTCCCAGGGGTAGAGACCCAGTACTTC
>-|many|TRBV5-1|TRBJ2-1
CASSSTPFSYNEQFF
TGCGCCAGCAGCTCGACACCGTTCTCCTACAATGAGCAGTTCTTC
>TRBD2|many|TRBV27|TRBJ2-3
CASSLLAGGGVRTDTQYF
TGTGCCAGCAGTTTACTAGCGGGAGGGGGGGTGAGGACAGATACGCAGTATTTT
>-|-|TRBV12-3/TRBV12-4|TRBJ2-7
CASTQSYEQYF
TGTGCCAGCACTCAATCCTACGAGCAGTACTTC
>-|-|TRBV14|TRBJ2-7
CASSQGRDSYEQYF
TGTGCCAGCAGCCAGGGGAGAGACAGCTACGAGCAGTACTTC
>-|many|TRBV20-1|TRBJ1-2
CSAGTIANYGYTF
TGCAGTGCCGGGACCATAGCTAACTATGGCTACACCTTC
>TRBD2|many|TRBV7-8|TRBJ2-1
CASSLGLAGAYNEQFF
TGTGCCAGCAGCTTAGGACTAGCGGGGGCCTACAATGAGCAGTTCTTC
>-|few|TRBV12-5|TRBJ2-2
CASGLVQGNTGELFF
TGTGCTAGTGGTTTGGTACAGGGGAACACCGGGGAGCTGTTTTTT
>-|-|TRBV6-5|TRBJ2-7
CASSYPGSYEQYF
TGTGCCAGCAGTTACCCGGGATCATACGAGCAGTACTTC
>-|many|TRBV5-4|TRBJ1-2
CASSGDSNYGYTF
TGTGCCAGCAGCGGAGACAGCAACTATGGCTACACCTTC
>TRBD1|many|TRBV7-2|TRBJ1-4
CASSLRQGSEKLFF
TGTGCCAGCAGCTTACGACAGGGAAGTGAAAAACTGTTTTTT
>TRBD1|medium-sized|TRBV29-1|TRBJ2-3
CSGGTGTDTQYF
TGCAGCGGAGGGACAGGCACAGATACGCAGTATTTT
>TRBD1|few|TRBV5-1|TRBJ1-2
CASSYGTASINF
TGCGCCAGCAGCTACGGGACAGCGTCTATTAACTTC
>TRBD1|many|TRBV10-1|TRBJ2-3
CASSETGTGIGDTQYF
TGCGCCAGCAGTGAAACCGGGACAGGGATTGGAGATACGCAGTATTTT
>-|many|TRBV30|TRBJ1-2
CAWSTRSGVYYTF
TGTGCCTGGAGTACGAGAAGCGGGGTGTACTACACCTTC
>-|many|TRBV11-2|TRBJ2-7
CASSSRTAPYEQYF
TGTGCCAGCAGCAGTCGGACAGCCCCGTACGAGCAGTACTTC
>-|medium-sized|TRBV12-3/TRBV12-4|TRBJ1-1
CASSLRGLNTEAFF
TGTGCCAGCAGTTTACGGGGTTTAAACACTGAAGCTTTCTTT
>TRBD2|many|TRBV20-1|TRBJ2-7
CSAINARLAGGSYEQYF
TGCAGTGCCATAAACGCCCGACTAGCGGGGGGGAGCTACGAGCAGTACTTC
>-|medium-sized|TRBV27|TRBJ2-7
CASSLSGSRYEQYF
TGTGCCAGCAGTTTATCGGGCAGTAGGTACGAGCAGTACTTC
>-|many|TRBV5-6|TRBJ1-6
CASSRGQPYNSPLHF
TGTGCCAGCAGCCGAGGACAGCCATATAATTCACCCCTCCACTTT
>TRBD1|-|TRBV12-3/TRBV12-4|TRBJ2-7
CASSRDREGEQYF
TGTGCCAGCAGTCGGGACAGGGAGGGCGAGCAGTACTTC
>TRBD1|few|TRBV19|TRBJ2-7
CASTKTGVGYEQYF
TGTGCCAGCACCAAGACAGGGGTAGGATACGAGCAGTACTTC
>-|many|TRBV18|TRBJ2-1
CASSPPMGRGEQFF
TGTGCCAGCTCACCACCTATGGGGCGCGGTGAGCAGTTCTTC
>TRBD1|many|TRBV7-8|TRBJ1-1
CASSVNRGLTEAFF
TGTGCCAGCAGCGTCAACAGGGGGCTTACTGAAGCTTTCTTT
>-|many|TRBV19|TRBJ1-5
CASSWRLWGNHQPQHF
TGTGCCAGTAGTTGGAGACTCTGGGGGAATCATCAGCCCCAGCATTTT
>-|many|TRBV7-2|TRBJ2-7
CASSFERSYEQYF
TGTGCCAGCAGCTTTGAACGGTCCTACGAGCAGTACTTC
>TRBD2|few|TRBV7-2|TRBJ2-1
CASSLAPRAGGNEQFF
TGTGCCAGCAGCTTAGCGCCACGGGCGGGGGGGAATGAGCAGTTCTTC
>-|many|TRBV15|TRBJ2-3
CATSYRAADTQYF
TGTGCCACCAGCTACCGGGCCGCAGATACGCAGTATTTT
>TRBD1|many|TRBV7-6|TRBJ2-5
CASSGVTGGGETQYF
TGTGCCAGCAGCGGAGTAACAGGGGGCGGAGAGACCCAGTACTTC
>-|many|TRBV7-6|TRBJ1-5
CASSLAGDQPQHF
TGTGCCAGCAGCTTAGCAGGGGATCAGCCCCAGCATTTT
>-|many|TRBV7-8|TRBJ1-1
CASSYSGVNTEAFF
TGTGCCAGCAGCTATTCAGGCGTGAACACTGAAGCTTTCTTT
>TRBD1|few|TRBV20-1|TRBJ2-1
CSAQKTGGSFYNEQFF
TGCAGTGCTCAGAAGACAGGGGGCAGTTTCTACAATGAGCAGTTCTTC
>-|-|TRBV5-8|TRBJ1-1
CASGEGGDTEAFF
TGTGCCAGCGGGGAGGGAGGGGACACTGAAGCTTTCTTT